One T cell receptor beta chain is described in this entry. No cognate antigen has been identified for it. No base quality information exists; no much larger clone differs at one position. This specimen belongs to a study of early stage breast cancer tumors (dated by TCRdb to about 2017). In terms of the full investigation: Of the roughly 15 invasive breast tumors, some twelve were found to be estrogen receptor-positive, progesterone receptor-positive and HER2-negative. Most of the 12 ER+/PR+/HER2- tumors were invasive ductal carcinomas, while the other four were invasive lobular carcinomas. On average, each sample got 9 to 10-fold read coverage. The samples as a whole yielded more than 2.5 million detected templates, corresponding to over a million unique clonotypes. General findings and caveats noted by the study authors: About 2.5-fold higher T cell density and higher clonality were observed in tumors than in adjacent normal breast tissue. Repertoires from blood resembled normal breast more closely than tumor, and using blood as a reference for each tissue separated tumor from normal in about 90% of the 16 patients. Because the cohort was small, a breakdown by tumor subtype could not be done. Enriched TCRB sequences shared across patients were found to be mostly commonly generated sequences that were unlikely to play an important role in the tumor microenvironment. Chain pairing and functional markers such as CD4, CD8 and FOXP3 were not captured by bulk genomic DNA sequencing of unsorted cells.

Each sample was amplified in two independent genomic DNA replicates, using approximately 550 ng for blood and around 1.5 ug for tumor or normal breast. TCRB sequencing of genomic DNA was carried out with the ImmunoSeq Intro kit according to the manufacturer's instructions. Multiplex PCR ran about 29 cycles with proprietary primers and spike-in control sequences for absolute quantification. Single-end 150-bp reads were used to sequence an 87-bp fragment spanning the CDR3 and the flanking V and J genes. Each lane of an Illumina MiSeq using version 3.0 chemistry carried seven multiplexed samples, with two replicates per sample. From the authors' description of their analysis: Raw data were processed with the vendor's proprietary pipeline, and both replicates were merged into a single result per sample. To define clonotypes, the study grouped productive rearrangements that shared the V-gene family, CDR3 amino acid sequence and J-gene segment. Clonality was calculated as 1 minus the normalized Shannon entropy (Pielou evenness) of TCRB abundances. T cell density was estimated by dividing total templates by the number of input cells inferred from the DNA input amount. Recon was used with default parameters to estimate total repertoire diversity and clonality. A clonotype counted as tumor-enriched if its abundance in tumor exceeded 0.1% and was at least 32-fold higher than its abundance in normal breast. This is the immuneACCESS table as TCRdb keeps it, with only in-frame sequences that have V and J called. A part of the clones is gone; compared with another copy, unresolved V genes explain less than half, and the rest is unexplained. V and J calls and clone size follow that table, whereas D and trimming were derived from the DNA. For this sample there are tens of thousands of clones; approximately 80% appear just once. Under 1.5% of the sample goes to the ten largest clones.

The study profiled bulk TCR beta-chain repertoires in matched peripheral blood, tumor and adjacent normal breast tissue taken from roughly 17 patients with early-stage breast cancer. Before surgery, whole blood (about 5-10 mL) was collected into EDTA tubes and processed within 2 hours. Ficoll-Paque centrifugation in SepMate-50 tubes was used to isolate peripheral blood mononuclear cells. For storage in liquid nitrogen, PBMCs were cryopreserved as aliquots of roughly 1.8 to 4.5 million cells in around 90% FBS with around 10% DMSO. The Qiagen AllPrep DNA/RNA Mini kit was used to extract genomic DNA. For CDR1 and CDR2, the germline V gene lists MNHEY and SVGAGI. V is reduced by 6 bases and J by 1 base, leaving a spacing of 15 bases between them. Taken from cysteine to phenylalanine, the CDR3 has 15 residues. The CDR3 DNA has 45 bases and is translated from base 1.

The clonotype originates from a person aged 45 to 60 with breast cancer. Sequenced input: blood. The chain is made from TRBV6-5 and TRBJ1-2; TRBD1 is perhaps the D gene, given 6 matching bases. CDR3 loop: CASRQRQENNYGYTF. The nucleotide sequence reads TGTGCCAGCAGACAAAGACAGGAGAATAACTATGGCTACACCTTC.